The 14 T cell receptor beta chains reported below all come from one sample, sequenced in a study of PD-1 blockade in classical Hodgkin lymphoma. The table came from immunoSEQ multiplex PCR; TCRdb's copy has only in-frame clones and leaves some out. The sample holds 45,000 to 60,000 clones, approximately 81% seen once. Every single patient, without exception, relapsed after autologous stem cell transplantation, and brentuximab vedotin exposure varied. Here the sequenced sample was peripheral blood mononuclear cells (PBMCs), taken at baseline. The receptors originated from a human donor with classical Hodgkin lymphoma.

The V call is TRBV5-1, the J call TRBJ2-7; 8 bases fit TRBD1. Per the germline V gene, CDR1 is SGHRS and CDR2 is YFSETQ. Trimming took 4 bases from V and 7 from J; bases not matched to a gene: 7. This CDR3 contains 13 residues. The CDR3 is CASSVTGAGEQYF. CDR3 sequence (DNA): TGCGCCAGCAGCGTGACAGGGGCCGGGGAGCAGTACTTC.

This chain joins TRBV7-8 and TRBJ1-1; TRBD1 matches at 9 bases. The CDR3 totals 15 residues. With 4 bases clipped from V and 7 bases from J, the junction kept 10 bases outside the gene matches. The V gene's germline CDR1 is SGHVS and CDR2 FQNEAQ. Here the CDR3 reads CASSWDTGGAGEAFF. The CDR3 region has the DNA TGTGCCAGCAGCTGGGATACAGGGGGCGCGGGTGAAGCTTTCTTT.

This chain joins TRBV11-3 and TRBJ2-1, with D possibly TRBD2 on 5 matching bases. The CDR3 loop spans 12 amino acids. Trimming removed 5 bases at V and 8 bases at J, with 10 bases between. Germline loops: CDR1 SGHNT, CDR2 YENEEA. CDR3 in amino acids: CASSVTRDEQFF. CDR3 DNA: TGTGCCAGCAGCGTTACTAGAGATGAGCAGTTCTTC.

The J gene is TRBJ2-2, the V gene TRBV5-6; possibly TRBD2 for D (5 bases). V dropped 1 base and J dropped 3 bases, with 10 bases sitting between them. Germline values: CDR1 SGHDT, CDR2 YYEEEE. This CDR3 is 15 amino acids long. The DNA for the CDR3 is TGTGCCAGCAGCTTGTATACGAGGGACACCGGGGAGCTGTTTTTT. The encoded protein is CASSLYTRDTGELFF.

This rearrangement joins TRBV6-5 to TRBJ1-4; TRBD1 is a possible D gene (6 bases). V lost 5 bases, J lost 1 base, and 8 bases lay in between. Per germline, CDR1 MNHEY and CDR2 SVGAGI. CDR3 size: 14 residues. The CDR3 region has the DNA TGTGCCAGCAGTCAACAGGGAACTAATGAAAAACTGTTTTTT. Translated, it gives CASSQQGTNEKLFF.

The CDR3 DNA reads as TGTGCCAGTAGTATGGGGACAGGGGACGAGCAGTACGTC. Encoded protein: CASSMGTGDEQYV. The rearrangement uses TRBV19 and TRBJ2-7; 10 nucleotides align to TRBD1. V trimming: 3 bases; J trimming: 5 bases; junction bases outside the gene matches: 1. CDR1 and CDR2 (germline): LNHDA, SQIVND (reference sequence). The CDR3 runs 13 residues.

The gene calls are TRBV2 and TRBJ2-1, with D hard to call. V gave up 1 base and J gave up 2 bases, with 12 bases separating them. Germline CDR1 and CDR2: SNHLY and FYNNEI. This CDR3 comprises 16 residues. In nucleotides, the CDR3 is TGTGCCAGCAGTGAAGGGCACGGGCCCCCCTACAATGAGCAGTTCTTC. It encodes CASSEGHGPPYNEQFF.

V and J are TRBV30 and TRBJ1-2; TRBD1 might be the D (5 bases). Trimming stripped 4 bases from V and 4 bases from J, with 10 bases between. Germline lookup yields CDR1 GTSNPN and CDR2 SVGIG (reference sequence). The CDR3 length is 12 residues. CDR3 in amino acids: CAWKGASYGYTF. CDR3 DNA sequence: TGTGCCTGGAAAGGGGCGAGCTATGGCTACACCTTC.

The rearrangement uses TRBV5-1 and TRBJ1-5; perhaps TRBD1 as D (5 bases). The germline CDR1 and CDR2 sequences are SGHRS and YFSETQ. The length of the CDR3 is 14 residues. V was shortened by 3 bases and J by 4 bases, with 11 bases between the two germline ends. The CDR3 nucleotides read TGCGCCAGCAGCTCAGGGACGGGTAATCAGCCCCAGCATTTT. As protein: CASSSGTGNQPQHF.

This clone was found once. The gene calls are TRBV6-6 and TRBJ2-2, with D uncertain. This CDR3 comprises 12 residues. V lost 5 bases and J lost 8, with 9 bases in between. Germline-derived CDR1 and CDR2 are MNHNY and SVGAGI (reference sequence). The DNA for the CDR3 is TGTGCCAGCAGTCCTCAAAGAGGGGAGCTGTTTTTT. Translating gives CASSPQRGELFF.

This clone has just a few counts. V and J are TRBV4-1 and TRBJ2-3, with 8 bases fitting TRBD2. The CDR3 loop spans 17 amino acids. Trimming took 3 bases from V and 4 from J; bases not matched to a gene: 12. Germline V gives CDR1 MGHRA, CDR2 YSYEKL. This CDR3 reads CASSHVQRRRGADTQYF. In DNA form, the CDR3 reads TGCGCCAGCAGCCATGTTCAGCGGAGGCGGGGGGCAGATACGCAGTATTTT.

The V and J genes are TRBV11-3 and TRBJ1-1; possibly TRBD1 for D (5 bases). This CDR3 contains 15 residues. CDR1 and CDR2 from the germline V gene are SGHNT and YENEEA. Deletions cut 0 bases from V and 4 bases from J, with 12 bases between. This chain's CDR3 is CASSLDPTGVTEAFF. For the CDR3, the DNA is TGTGCCAGCAGCTTAGATCCCACAGGTGTCACTGAAGCTTTCTTT. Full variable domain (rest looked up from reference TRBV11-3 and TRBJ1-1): EAGVVQSPRYKIIEKKQPVAFWCNPISGHNTLYWYLQNLGQGPELLIRYENEEAVDDSQLPKDRFSAERLKGVDSTLKIQPAELGDSAVYLCASSLDPTGVTEAFFGQGTRLTVV.

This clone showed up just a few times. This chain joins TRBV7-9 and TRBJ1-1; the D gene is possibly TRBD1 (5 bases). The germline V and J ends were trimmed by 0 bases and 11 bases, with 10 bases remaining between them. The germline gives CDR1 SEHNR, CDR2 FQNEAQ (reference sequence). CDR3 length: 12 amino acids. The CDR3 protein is CASSLAGADAFF. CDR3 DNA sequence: TGTGCCAGCAGCTTAGCCGGGGCGGACGCTTTCTTT.

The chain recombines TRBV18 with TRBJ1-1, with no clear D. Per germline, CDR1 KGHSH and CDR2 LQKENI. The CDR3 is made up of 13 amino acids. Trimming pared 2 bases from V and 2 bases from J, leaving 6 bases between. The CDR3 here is CASSPAQNTEAFF. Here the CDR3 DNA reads TGTGCCAGCTCACCAGCGCAAAACACTGAAGCTTTCTTT.